The 29 T cell receptor beta chains in this list originate from one sample, sequenced in a study of shared T cell receptors in the human thymus. Clones were read by immunoSEQ multiplex PCR, and TCRdb kept only the in-frame ones, dropping some. The data contain hundreds of thousands of clones, around 87% of them singletons. These data were likewise used in another study, on human thymus T cells.

The source material was thymocytes. These receptors were taken from a boy under two years old with a congenital heart defect.

V usage is TRBV27 and J usage is TRBJ1-4; D not resolved. The CDR3 loop spans 15 amino acids. Deletions cut 1 base from V and 6 bases from J, with 12 bases between. In germline, CDR1 is MNHEY, CDR2 SMNVEV (reference sequence). The CDR3 protein is CASSLYPDGHEKLFF. The DNA of the CDR3 is TGTGCCAGCAGTTTATATCCCGATGGGCATGAAAAACTGTTTTTT.

The CDR3 DNA is TGCGCCAGCAGCCAAGATACCGCCAACATTTCCCTGCTCTGTGACAATGAGCAGTTCTTC. Protein sequence: CASSQDTANISLLCDNEQFF. This chain links TRBV4-3 with TRBJ2-1; D remains unclear. CDR1 LGHNA and CDR2 YSLEER come from the germline V gene. This CDR3 comprises 20 residues. The germline V and J ends were trimmed by 0 bases and 5 bases, with 26 bases remaining between them.

V is TRBV7-9 and J is TRBJ2-3, with TRBD2 identical over 16 bases. The CDR3 has 18 amino acids. Germline-derived CDR1 and CDR2 are SEHNR and FQNEAQ (reference sequence). V was pared by 1 base and J by 7 bases, with 8 bases of the junction left unmatched. The CDR3 nucleotides read TGTGCCAGCAGCTTAGTGGGACTAGCGGGAGGGCCTCGATATACGCAGTATTTT. This encodes CASSLVGLAGGPRYTQYF.

The V gene is TRBV27, the J gene TRBJ2-5; D is uncertain. Germline V gene sequence: CDR1 MNHEY, CDR2 SMNVEV (reference sequence). Trimming left V 2 bases short and J 7 bases short, with 14 bases between. The CDR3 loop spans 14 amino acids. As DNA, the CDR3 is TGTGCCAGCAGTTTAGTGGGCAATTCAGGGACCCAGTACTTC. It is translated as CASSLVGNSGTQYF.

This chain joins TRBV15 and TRBJ2-5; 13 bases are shared with TRBD2. The J call may be mistaken, given a closer DNA end match to TRBJ2-7. Germline CDR1 is LNHNV and CDR2 is YYDKDF (reference sequence). The CDR3 is made up of 17 amino acids. CDR3 DNA: TGTGCCACCAGCAGACGAACGGGACTAGCGGGAAGGGACGAGCAGTACTTC. This gives the protein CATSRRTGLAGRDEQYF.

The rearrangement joins TRBV9 to TRBJ2-1, with 15 positions matching TRBD2. This CDR3 spans 16 amino acids. The V segment lost 4 bases and the J segment 6 bases; nucleotides outside the gene matches: 5. Germline CDR1 is SGDLS and CDR2 is YYNGEE. This chain's CDR3 is CASSRGLAGGGNEQFF. In DNA form, the CDR3 reads TGTGCCAGCAGCCGGGGACTAGCGGGGGGAGGCAATGAGCAGTTCTTC. The full variable domain, completed using reference TRBV9 and TRBJ2-1, is DSGVTQTPKHLITATGQRVTLRCSPRSGDLSVYWYQQSLDQGLQFLIQYYNGEERAKGNILERFSAQQFPDLHSELNLSSLELGDSALYFCASSRGLAGGGNEQFFGPGTRLTVL.

Details on this clone: The junction differs from germline at one of its ends, possibly a read error. The same CDR3 can be traced to other DNA sequences in this sample. The V call is TRBV13, the J call TRBJ1-6; 7 nucleotides agree with TRBD1. Germline values: CDR1 PRHDT, CDR2 FYEKMQ (reference sequence). CDR3 length equals 15 residues. CDR3: CASTLEGADNSPLHF. The DNA for the CDR3 is TGTGCCAGCACCTTAGAGGGGGCGGATAATTCCCCCCTCCACTTT. The variable domain in full, completed from reference TRBV13 and TRBJ1-6, reads AAGVIQSPRHLIKEKRETATLKCYPIPRHDTVYWYQQGPGQDPQFLISFYEKMQSDKGSIPDRFSAQQFSDYHSELNMSSLELGDSALYFCASTLEGADNSPLHFGNGTRLTVT.

The chain is built from TRBV27 and TRBJ2-1; 9 nucleotides match TRBD2. The CDR3 covers 16 residues. The trim removed 2 bases at V and 5 bases at J, leaving 7 bases unmatched. In germline, CDR1 is MNHEY, CDR2 SMNVEV (reference sequence). The CDR3 coding sequence is TGTGCCAGCAGTTTACCGCACGGACTAGCGAACAATGAGCAGTTCTTC. It translates to CASSLPHGLANNEQFF.

The chain joins TRBV7-2 to TRBJ2-7; D is unresolved. The germline V gene has CDR1 SGHTA and CDR2 FQGNSA. V was clipped by 4 bases and J by 5 bases, with 21 bases between them. CDR3 length: 16 amino acids. The CDR3 DNA reads TGTGCCAGCAGCTACTCCTTCAGCCAGCGTCTCCACGAGCAGTACTTC. Protein sequence: CASSYSFSQRLHEQYF.

V and J are TRBV4-2 and TRBJ2-7; 10 bases agree with TRBD2. The V gene's germline CDR1 is LGHNA and CDR2 YNFKEQ. Trimming took 0 bases from V and 2 from J; bases not matched to a gene: 13. The length of the CDR3 is 19 residues. In DNA, the CDR3 is TGTGCCAGCAGCCAAGAAGAGGCAGAGGGTAGCGGGGGGACCTACGAGCAGTACTTC. It is translated as CASSQEEAEGSGGTYEQYF.

The chain employs TRBV4-3 and TRBJ1-2; D is possibly TRBD1 (5 bases). Trimming shortened V by 0 bases and J by 6 bases, and 11 bases separated the two germline ends. This CDR3 is 14 amino acids long. CDR1 is LGHNA and CDR2 is YSLEER in the germline V gene. The CDR3 here is CASSQERGGHGYTF. The CDR3 DNA reads as TGCGCCAGCAGCCAAGAAAGGGGTGGGCATGGCTACACCTTC.

V is TRBV5-1 and J is TRBJ2-1, with 8 bases that match TRBD2. Unmatched junction bases numbered 3, after V lost 4 bases and J lost 6 bases. This CDR3 region has 13 residues. The germline gives CDR1 SGHRS, CDR2 YFSETQ. The CDR3 bases are TGCGCCAGCAGCAGCGGGAGTGGCAATGAGCAGTTCTTC. It specifies CASSSGSGNEQFF.

This clone was observed a few times. The rearrangement links TRBV25-1 to TRBJ2-2; D not resolved. V lost 4 bases and J lost 4, with 7 bases in between. CDR1 and CDR2 from the germline V gene are MGHDK and SYGVNS. The CDR3 extends over 13 amino acids. Written as DNA, the CDR3 is TGTGCCAGCAGTGGTCGCGGCACCGGGGAGCTGTTTTTT. It translates to CASSGRGTGELFF.

V and J are TRBV28 and TRBJ2-7, with TRBD2 matching over 10 bases. CDR1 is MDHEN, CDR2 SYDVKM, per germline. The CDR3 totals 14 residues. V lost 3 bases and J lost 4; bases outside the gene matches: 3. The CDR3 coding sequence is TGTGCCAGCAGTTTCGGGACTAGCGAATACGAGCAGTACTTC. Amino acids: CASSFGTSEYEQYF.

The chain recombines TRBV18 with TRBJ1-1; tentatively, D is TRBD1 (5 bases). Trimming took off 3 bases at V and 6 bases at J, with 11 bases between the two ends. There are 13 residues in the CDR3. The germline V gene has CDR1 KGHSH and CDR2 LQKENI. The CDR3 DNA sequence: TGTGCCAGCTCACCGCGAACACAGGCTGAAGCTTTCTTT. This codes for CASSPRTQAEAFF. Supplemented by reference TRBV18 and TRBJ1-1, the full variable domain reads NAGVMQNPRHLVRRRGQEARLRCSPMKGHSHVYWYRQLPEEGLKFMVYLQKENIIDESGMPKERFSAEFPKEGPSILRIQQVVRGDSAAYFCASSPRTQAEAFFGQGTRLTVV.

The chain couples TRBV28 to TRBJ1-5, with TRBD1 identical over 11 bases. The germline gives CDR1 MDHEN, CDR2 SYDVKM. The CDR3 totals 14 residues. V shed 6 bases and J 7 bases; nucleotides not matched to a gene: 5. The CDR3: CASRWTGGGQPQHF. The CDR3, as DNA: TGTGCCAGCAGATGGACAGGGGGCGGGCAGCCCCAGCATTTT.

This chain joins TRBV28 and TRBJ1-5; 11 bases are a match to TRBD1. CDR1 is MDHEN, CDR2 SYDVKM, per germline. CDR3 length equals 16 residues. After removal of 5 bases from V and 6 bases from J, the junction contained 9 bases not matched to a gene. The CDR3 reads CASSPSGQGAGQPQHF. The CDR3 DNA reads TGTGCCAGCAGTCCTTCCGGACAGGGGGCGGGTCAGCCCCAGCATTTT.

This chain uses TRBV27 with TRBJ2-7; tentatively, D is TRBD2 (7 bases). Trimming removed 6 bases from V and 5 bases from J, with 14 bases in between. Germline CDR1 reads MNHEY; CDR2 reads SMNVEV (reference sequence). This CDR3 region has 13 residues. The DNA of the CDR3 is TGTGCCAGCAGCTTCAGGGGAGGGAACGAGCAGTACTTC. This translates into CASSFRGGNEQYF.

This clone was observed once. The V gene is TRBV7-2, the J gene TRBJ2-1; D is unclear. Between the trimmed V and J ends, which lost 4 bases and 0 bases, there was a span of 10 bases. Per germline, CDR1 SGHTA and CDR2 FQGNSA. The CDR3 runs 15 residues. The CDR3 protein is CASSSARSSYNEQFF. The DNA for the CDR3 is TGTGCCAGCAGCTCCGCGCGGAGCTCCTACAATGAGCAGTTCTTC.

This chain links TRBV10-2 with TRBJ1-5; unclear D gene. Germline CDR1 and CDR2: WSHSY and SAAADI. Deletions cut 4 bases from V and 5 bases from J, with 21 bases between. This CDR3 has 17 amino acids. Here the CDR3 reads CASSGVSLQQKYQPQHF. The CDR3 nucleotides are TGCGCCAGCAGTGGGGTTAGCCTCCAGCAAAAATATCAGCCCCAGCATTTT.

J is TRBJ2-4 and V is TRBV28; D not resolved. This CDR3 is 14 amino acids long. Trimming took off 6 bases at V and 1 base at J, with 10 bases between the two ends. The germline V gene has CDR1 MDHEN and CDR2 SYDVKM. Here the CDR3 DNA reads TGTGCCAGCAGCACCCATGCGGCCAAAAACATTCAGTACTTC. As protein: CASSTHAAKNIQYF.

This clone was seen a single time. The rearrangement links TRBV2 to TRBJ2-7; 7 nucleotides line up with TRBD1. The CDR3 runs 16 residues. Trimming took 5 bases from V and 4 from J; bases not matched to a gene: 14. Germline CDR1 SNHLY, CDR2 FYNNEI. In nucleotides, the CDR3 is TGTGCCAGCAGTAACTCCGACAGGGAGAGACAATACGAGCAGTACTTC. Its protein product is CASSNSDRERQYEQYF. The entire variable domain, with the rest obtained from reference TRBV2 and TRBJ2-7, is as follows: EPEVTQTPSHQVTQMGQEVILRCVPISNHLYFYWYRQILGQKVEFLVSFYNNEISEKSEIFDDQFSVERPDGSNFTLKIRSTKLEDSAMYFCASSNSDRERQYEQYFGPGTRLTVT.

In this sample, this clone turned up once. The chain's CDR3 is CASSPDCLGDNSREQYF. Here the CDR3 DNA reads TGTGCCAGCAGCCCCGACTGCCTTGGAGATAACTCCCGGGAGCAGTACTTC. This chain links TRBV7-8 with TRBJ2-7; D is unclear. V was cut by 5 bases and J by 7 bases, with 27 bases left in between. The CDR3 has 17 residues. CDR1 and CDR2 from the germline V gene are SGHVS and FQNEAQ.

A single count supports this clone. The gene calls are TRBV5-1 and TRBJ2-3, with 8 bases that match TRBD2. CDR3 length equals 18 residues. CDR1 and CDR2 from the germline V gene are SGHRS and YFSETQ. Trimming at V came to 4 bases and at J to 2 bases, leaving 15 bases not matched to a gene. Here the CDR3 reads CASSLYHTSGWSTDTQYF. The CDR3 DNA reads TGCGCCAGCAGCCTCTACCACACTAGCGGATGGTCCACAGATACGCAGTATTTT.

The V gene is TRBV29-1, the J gene TRBJ2-3; D uncertain. Trimming cost V 0 bases and J 0 bases, with 13 bases left between them. Looked up from germline, CDR1 is SQVTM and CDR2 is ANQGSEA. This CDR3 is built from 16 residues. CDR3 nucleotide sequence: TGCAGCGTTGAAGACGGATCAGGATATAGCACAGATACGCAGTATTTT. This gives the protein CSVEDGSGYSTDTQYF.

V gene TRBV19 combines with J gene TRBJ2-2; D uncertain. The CDR3 is 13 amino acids. CDR1 and CDR2 (germline): LNHDA, SQIVND (reference sequence). Trimming stripped 6 bases from V and 5 bases from J, with 10 bases between. CDR3 sequence (DNA): TGTGCCAGTAGAAAGGAGTTAACCGGGGAGCTGTTTTTT. Its translation: CASRKELTGELFF.

The chain links TRBV4-3 to TRBJ2-5; 9 bases match TRBD2. Per the germline V gene, CDR1 is LGHNA and CDR2 is YSLEER. The J segment lost 4 bases and the V segment lost 0 bases, leaving 9 bases of the junction unmatched. The CDR3 consists of 17 residues. The CDR3 DNA reads TGCGCCAGCAGCCAAGATGACAGCGGGAGGCGGCGAGAGACCCAGTACTTC. Translation gives CASSQDDSGRRRETQYF.

The chain recombines TRBV20-1 with TRBJ2-3; the D is unclear. The CDR3 contains 10 residues. The germline V gene encodes CDR1 DFQATT and CDR2 SNEGSKA (reference sequence). In nucleotides, the CDR3 is TGCAGGCACCCCTCTGAGACGCAGTATTTT. It codes for CRHPSETQYF.

The chain joins TRBV9 to TRBJ2-1; tentative D call: TRBD2 (6 bases). There are 13 residues in the CDR3. Germline loops: CDR1 SGDLS, CDR2 YYNGEE. V dropped 4 bases and J dropped 4 bases, with 9 bases sitting between them. The CDR3 DNA sequence: TGTGCCAGCAGCCAGACTAGATACAATGAGCAGTTCTTC. Translation: CASSQTRYNEQFF.